This TCR beta chain was retrieved from a study of T cell responses to AZD1222 COVID-19 vaccine. There are 12 residues in the CDR3. V was cut by 6 bases and J by 5 bases, with 10 bases left in between. Generated by immunoSEQ multiplex PCR, the TCRdb table keeps only in-frame clones and is missing some. The sample lists around 140,000 clones, 90% to 95% occurring once. Sequencing was performed on peripheral blood, taken on day 0 of AZD1222 vaccination. The V call is TRBV12-3 or TRBV12-4, the J call TRBJ1-2; the D is unclear. The source is an adult in good health. CDR3 nucleotides: TGTGCCAGCAGCCCCGGACGATATGGCTACACCTTC. Its translation is CASSPGRYGYTF.